This entry concerns a single TCR beta chain. The antigen remains unidentified. Amplification by 5'RACE using constant-segment primers produced TCR alpha and TCR beta cDNA libraries that carried sample barcodes and UMIs. A single record per CDR3 protein comes from TCRdb applying MiXCR to the 5' RACE reads. Altogether 45,000 to 55,000 distinct CDR3 sequences are present, over 9% being singletons, with the ten largest covering 12%. The entry originates in a study of T-cell memory formation after mild COVID-19. Background on the study: Clustering of TCRs was largely donor specific. Study-wide points: Later expanders leaned toward CD4+, whereas clones contracting from day 15 to 85 were balanced CD4/CD8. The appearance of some responding clones in pre-infection memory suggested that cross-reactive memory joined.

V gave up 5 bases and J gave up 2 bases, with 10 bases separating them. This CDR3 is 13 amino acids long. Germline V gives CDR1 ENHRY, CDR2 SYGVKD. V gene TRBV10-3 combines with J gene TRBJ2-7; D perhaps matches TRBD2 (6 bases). Sequenced material: PBMCs or a T cell subset sorted from them (not recorded which). This sequence was found in an adult woman who had mild COVID-19 (a few samples of this study predate the infection). Cell type and time point are not known. CDR3 amino acids: CAISFGGTYEQYF. In DNA, the CDR3 is TGTGCCATCAGTTTCGGGGGAACCTACGAGCAGTACTTC.